The 4 T cell receptor beta chains below come from one sample, sequenced in a study of cytomegalovirus exposure and HLA in healthy donors. Method: immunoSEQ multiplex PCR; TCRdb's copy keeps in-frame clones and lacks some. Of fewer than 200,000 clones in the sample, about 80% were seen once. The sequenced sample was PBMCs. All receptors derive from a woman between 18 and 29 years old in good health and CMV-seropositive.

The rearrangement links TRBV6-5 to TRBJ2-7; the match to TRBD1 covers 10 bases. CDR1 is MNHEY and CDR2 is SVGAGI in the germline V gene. The CDR3 is made up of 15 amino acids. With V trimmed by 7 bases and J by 1 base, 7 bases remained unmatched. The CDR3 loop is CASTQPGQGSYEQYF. The CDR3 region has the DNA TGTGCCAGCACCCAACCGGGACAGGGGTCCTACGAGCAGTACTTC.

The CDR3: CASSVRGTFTDTQYF. The CDR3 coding sequence is TGTGCCAGCAGCGTTCGGGGGACCTTCACAGATACGCAGTATTTT. This chain uses TRBV9 with TRBJ2-3; perhaps TRBD2 as D (6 bases). Germline CDR1 and CDR2: SGDLS and YYNGEE. The CDR3 totals 15 residues. Trimming took 2 bases from V and 2 from J, leaving 12 bases between them.

The V and J genes are TRBV5-1 and TRBJ2-5; no clear D. The CDR3 runs to 14 residues. Germline CDR1 SGHRS, CDR2 YFSETQ. The V end lost 7 bases, the J end lost 5 bases, and 18 bases lay between the germline ends. This chain's CDR3 is CASRKASVGETQYF. The CDR3 bases are TGCGCCAGCCGAAAGGCATCGGTCGGGGAGACCCAGTACTTC.

This clone is a singleton in its sample. The chain employs TRBV11-3 and TRBJ2-7, with TRBD1 identical over 9 bases. The CDR3 loop spans 14 amino acids. J gave up 4 bases and V 6 bases, and 7 bases lay outside the gene matches. Per germline, CDR1 SGHNT and CDR2 YENEEA. In nucleotides, the CDR3 is TGTGCCAGCAGTTCCGGGACAGGGATTTACGAGCAGTACTTC. Protein: CASSSGTGIYEQYF.